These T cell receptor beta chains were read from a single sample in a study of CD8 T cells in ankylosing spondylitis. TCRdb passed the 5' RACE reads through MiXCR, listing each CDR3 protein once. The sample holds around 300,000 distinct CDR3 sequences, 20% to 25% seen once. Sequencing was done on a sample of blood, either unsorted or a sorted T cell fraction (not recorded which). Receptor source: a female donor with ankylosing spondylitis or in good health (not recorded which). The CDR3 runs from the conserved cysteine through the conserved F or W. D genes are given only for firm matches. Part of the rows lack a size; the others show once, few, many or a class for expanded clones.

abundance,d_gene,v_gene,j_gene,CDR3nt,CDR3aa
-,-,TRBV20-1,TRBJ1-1,TGCAGTGCTAGACCAGGACAGCGGGCTGAAGCTTTCTTT,CSARPGQRAEAFF
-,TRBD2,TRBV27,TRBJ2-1,TGTGCCAGCAGCCAGTCCCGCGGGGGGGCCGGTGAGCAGTTCTTC,CASSQSRGGAGEQFF
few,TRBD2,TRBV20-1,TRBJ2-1,TGCAGTGCGCCTACTAGCGGGAGGTTCAATGAGCAGTTCTTC,CSAPTSGRFNEQFF
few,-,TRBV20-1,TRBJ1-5,TGCAGTGCTAGTTCTGGGAGCGGGCAGCCCCAGCATTTT,CSASSGSGQPQHF
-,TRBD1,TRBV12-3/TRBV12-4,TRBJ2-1,TGTGCCAGCAGCCCACGGGACAGGGGAAGGCTAGGTTACAATGAGCAGTTCTTC,CASSPRDRGRLGYNEQFF
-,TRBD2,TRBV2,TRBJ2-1,TGTGCCAGCATGAAACAGCGGGAGGGTTCCTACAATGAGCAGTTCTTC,CASMKQREGSYNEQFF
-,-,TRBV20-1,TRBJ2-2,TGCAGTGCTCCCGGACTGCTTAACACCGGGGAGCTGTTTTTT,CSAPGLLNTGELFF
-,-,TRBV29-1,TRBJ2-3,TGCAGCGTTGAAGGGACCCCGCCAGATACGCAGTATTTT,CSVEGTPPDTQYF
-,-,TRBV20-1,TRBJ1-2,TGCAGTGCCCACACAGCTAACTATGGCTACACCTTC,CSAHTANYGYTF
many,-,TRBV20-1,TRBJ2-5,TGCAGTGCTAGAGATATCTTCCAAGAGACCCAGTACTTC,CSARDIFQETQYF
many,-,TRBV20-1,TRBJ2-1,TGCAGTGCTAGAGATAGGGTTCGGAGCTCCTACAATGAGCAGTTCTTC,CSARDRVRSSYNEQFF
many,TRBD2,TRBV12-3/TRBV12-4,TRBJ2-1,TGTGCCAGCAAGCGGACTAGCTACAATGAGCAGTTCTTC,CASKRTSYNEQFF
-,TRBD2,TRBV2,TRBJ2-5,TGTGCCAGCAATCGGGAGGGCCTAGAGACCCAGTACTTC,CASNREGLETQYF
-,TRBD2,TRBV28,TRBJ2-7,TGTGCCAGCAGTCCAAATTCCGGACTAGCGGACTCATACGAGCAGTACTTC,CASSPNSGLADSYEQYF
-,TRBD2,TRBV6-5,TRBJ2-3,TGTGCCAGCAGCTATGGACTAGCGGGAGATACGCAGTATTTT,CASSYGLAGDTQYF
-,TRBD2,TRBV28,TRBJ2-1,TGTGCCAGCCTACCACCGGGGGGGTTCGATGAGCAGTTCTTC,CASLPPGGFDEQFF
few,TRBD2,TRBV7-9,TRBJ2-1,TGTGCCAGCAGCTTTAGCGGGAGGGGCTCCTACAATGAGCAGTTCTTC,CASSFSGRGSYNEQFF
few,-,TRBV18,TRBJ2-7,TGTGCCAGCTCACCAGAAACTGGACTAAGAGAGCAGTACTTC,CASSPETGLREQYF
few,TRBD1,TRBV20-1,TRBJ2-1,TGCAGTGCCGAGGGACAGGGTGGGGGGAATGAGCAGTTCTTC,CSAEGQGGGNEQFF
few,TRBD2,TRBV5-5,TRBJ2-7,TGTGCCAGCACCAAGATGGCGGGAGGCTCCTACGAGCAGTACTTC,CASTKMAGGSYEQYF
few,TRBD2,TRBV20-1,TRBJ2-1,TGCAGTGCTAGACGGGGACTAGCGGGGGACAATGAGCAGTTCTTC,CSARRGLAGDNEQFF
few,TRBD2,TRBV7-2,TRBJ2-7,TGTGCCAGCAGCCCCGGGGGGGGAGGGGGATTATACGAGCAGTACTTC,CASSPGGGGGLYEQYF
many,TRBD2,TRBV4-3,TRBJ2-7,TGCGCCAGCAGCCAGCGACTAGCTGGAACCTACGAGCAGTACTTC,CASSQRLAGTYEQYF
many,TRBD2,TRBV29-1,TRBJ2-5,TGCAGCGCCGGTGCAGCGGGGACCCAAGAGACCCAGTACTTC,CSAGAAGTQETQYF
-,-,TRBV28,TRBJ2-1,TGTGCCAGCAGTTTACGGCACGGGACCGGGGAAAATGAGCAGTTCTTC,CASSLRHGTGENEQFF
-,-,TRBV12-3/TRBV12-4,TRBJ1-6,TGTGCCAGCAGTTTTATTGCCTCACCCCTCCACTTT,CASSFIASPLHF
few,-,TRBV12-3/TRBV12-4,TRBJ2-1,TGTGCCAGCAAGCCAGACGGTAGTGGAAAGCAGTTCTTC,CASKPDGSGKQFF
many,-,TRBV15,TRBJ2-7,TGTGCCACCAGCAGAGATCTACCTCTGGGCGAGCAGTACTTC,CATSRDLPLGEQYF
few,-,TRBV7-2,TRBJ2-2,TGTGCCAGCAGCTTACGGCCCGGGAACACCTTTAGCGGGGAGCTGTTTTTT,CASSLRPGNTFSGELFF
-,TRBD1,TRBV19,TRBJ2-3,TGTGCCAGTAGTATCAGACAGGGCTCAGATACGCAGTATTTT,CASSIRQGSDTQYF
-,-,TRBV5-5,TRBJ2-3,TGTGCCAGCAGCTTTGTGGGGCCCCGCTCAGATACGCAGTATTTT,CASSFVGPRSDTQYF
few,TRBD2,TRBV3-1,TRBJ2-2,TGTGCCAGCAGCCAGGAACCTAGCGGGAGGGCCAGGCAGGATACCGGGGAGCTGTTTTTT,CASSQEPSGRARQDTGELFF
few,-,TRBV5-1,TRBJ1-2,TGCGCCAGCAGCTCGGATCAGGGACGATATAACTATGGCTACACCTTC,CASSSDQGRYNYGYTF
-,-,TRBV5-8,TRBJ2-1,TGTGCCAGCAGCGTTATCTATGAGCAGTTCTTC,CASSVIYEQFF
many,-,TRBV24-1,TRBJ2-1,TGTGCCACCAGGGACTCTAGCTCCTACAATGAGCAGTTCTTC,CATRDSSSYNEQFF
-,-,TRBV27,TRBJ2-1,TGTGCCAGCAGGCACACAGGGGGGGGTGAGCAGTTCTTC,CASRHTGGGEQFF
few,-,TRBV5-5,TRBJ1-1,TGTGCCAGCAGCTTGGCCGCGGGAGTAGATGAAGCTTTCTTT,CASSLAAGVDEAFF
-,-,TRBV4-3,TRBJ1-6,TGCGCCAGCAGCCGGGACAACCAGGAATCACCCCTCCACTTT,CASSRDNQESPLHF
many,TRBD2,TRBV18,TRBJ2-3,TGTGCCAGCTCCCGGACTAGCCCTAGCACAGATACGCAGTATTTT,CASSRTSPSTDTQYF
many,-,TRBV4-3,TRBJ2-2,TGCGCCAGCAGCCAAGGCTCGACCGCGAACACCGGGGAGCTGTTTTTT,CASSQGSTANTGELFF
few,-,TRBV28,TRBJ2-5,TGTGCCAGCAGTTTAACCGCCAGGGTAGGAGAGACCCAGTACTTC,CASSLTARVGETQYF
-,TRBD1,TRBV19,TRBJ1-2,TGTGCCAGTAGTATAGAGGTGGGGACAGGACAGAAGGGCTATGGCTACACCTTC,CASSIEVGTGQKGYGYTF
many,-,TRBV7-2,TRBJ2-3,TGTGCCAGCAGCTTAGGACTCACAGATACGCAGTATTTT,CASSLGLTDTQYF
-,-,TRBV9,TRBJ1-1,TGTGCCAGCAGCCCGACTCGGACAGAAAAAGCTTTCTTT,CASSPTRTEKAFF
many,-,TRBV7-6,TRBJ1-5,TGTGCCAGCAGCTTGTGGCGCAATCAGCCCCAGCATTTT,CASSLWRNQPQHF
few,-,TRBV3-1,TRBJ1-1,TGTGCCAGCAGCCCTCTCGGGGAGTCTGAAGCTTTCTTT,CASSPLGESEAFF
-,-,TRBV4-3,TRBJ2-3,TGCGCCAGCAGCCAAGAAAAATTCGACAGGCGTGCAACAGATACGCAGTATTTT,CASSQEKFDRRATDTQYF
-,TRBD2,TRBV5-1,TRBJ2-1,TGCGCCAGCAGCTTGCGACTAGCGGGAGTCAATGAGCAGTTCTTC,CASSLRLAGVNEQFF
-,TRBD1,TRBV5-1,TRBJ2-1,TGCGCCAGCAGCCTAGGACAGGGGACCCACAATGAGCAGTTCTTC,CASSLGQGTHNEQFF
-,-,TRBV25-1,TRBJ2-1,TGTGCCAGCAGTGAATACGACTCCCGCTCCTACAATGAGCAGTTCTTC,CASSEYDSRSYNEQFF
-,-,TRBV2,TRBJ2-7,TGTGCCAGCAGCCCGGACGGGGACTACGAGCAGTACTTC,CASSPDGDYEQYF